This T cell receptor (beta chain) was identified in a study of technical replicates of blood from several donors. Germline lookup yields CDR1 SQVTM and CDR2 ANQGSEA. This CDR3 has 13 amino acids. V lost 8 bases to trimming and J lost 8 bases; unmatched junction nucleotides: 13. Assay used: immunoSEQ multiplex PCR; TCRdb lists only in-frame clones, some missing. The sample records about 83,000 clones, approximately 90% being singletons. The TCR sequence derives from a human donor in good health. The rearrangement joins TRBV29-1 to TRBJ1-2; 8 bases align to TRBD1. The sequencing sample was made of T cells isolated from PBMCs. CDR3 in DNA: TGCAGCTTTAACCTCCAGGGGGCGCGGGGCTACACCTTC. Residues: CSFNLQGARGYTF.